What follows are 20 T cell receptor beta chains derived from one specimen sequenced in a study of blood T cell repertoires in COVID-19. Method: immunoSEQ multiplex PCR; TCRdb's copy keeps in-frame clones and lacks some. The table shows approximately 200,000 clones, with less than 90% occurring only once. Sequencing input: peripheral blood. Receptor source: a man between 65 and 79 years old with active or convalescent COVID-19.

The CDR3 region is CASSLVAGAHIEQFF. The CDR3, as DNA: TGTGCCAGCAGCTTAGTAGCGGGGGCCCACATTGAGCAGTTCTTC. The rearrangement links TRBV7-2 to TRBJ2-1; 9 bases are shared with TRBD2. The J segment lost 9 bases and the V segment lost 1 base, leaving 7 bases of the junction unmatched. In germline, CDR1 is SGHTA, CDR2 FQGNSA. The CDR3 length is 15 residues.

The V gene is TRBV19, the J gene TRBJ1-5, with D uncertain. Germline V CDR1 and CDR2: LNHDA, SQIVND (reference sequence). CDR3 length: 14 residues. The germline V and J ends were trimmed by 5 bases and 2 bases, with 10 bases remaining between them. CDR3 amino acids: CASSDRFGNQPQHF. CDR3 bases: TGTGCCAGTAGTGATCGGTTTGGCAATCAGCCCCAGCATTTT. The whole variable domain, filled in from reference TRBV19 and TRBJ1-5, reads DGGITQSPKYLFRKEGQNVTLSCEQNLNHDAMYWYRQDPGQGLRLIYYSQIVNDFQKGDIAEGYSVSREKKESFPLTVTSAQKNPTAFYLCASSDRFGNQPQHFGDGTRLSIL.

This chain connects TRBV14 to TRBJ2-1; 9 bases agree with TRBD2. Germline lookup yields CDR1 SGHDN and CDR2 FVKESK. Germline trimming cut 4 bases from V and 3 bases from J; bases unmatched to any gene: 4. The CDR3 sequence is 15 residues long. CDR3 in DNA: TGTGCCAGCAGCCCCAGGACTAGCGTCTACAATGAGCAGTTCTTC. The encoded protein is CASSPRTSVYNEQFF.

V and J are TRBV27 and TRBJ1-6, with 11 bases matching TRBD1. The germline gives CDR1 MNHEY, CDR2 SMNVEV (reference sequence). The trim removed 7 bases at V and 9 bases at J, leaving 5 bases unmatched. CDR3 length: 14 residues. The CDR3 reads CASNPDRGLSPLHF. CDR3 nucleotides: TGTGCCAGCAATCCGGACAGGGGGCTTTCACCCCTCCACTTT.

This rearrangement joins TRBV3-1 (or the pseudogene TRBV3-2) to TRBJ2-7; the D gene is possibly TRBD1 (6 bases). Looked up from germline, CDR1 is LGHDT and CDR2 is YNNKEL (reference sequence). Trimming cost V 3 bases and J 2 bases, with 11 bases left between them. The CDR3 sequence is 14 residues long. CDR3 sequence: CASSHNRATYEQYF. CDR3 DNA: TGTGCCAGCAGCCACAACAGGGCAACCTACGAGCAGTACTTC.

This clone has only a few counts. The chain recombines TRBV6-5 with TRBJ1-2; TRBD1 matches 9 bases. Germline V CDR1 and CDR2: MNHEY, SVGAGI. There are 14 residues in the CDR3. V gave up 6 bases and J gave up 6 bases; unmatched junction bases: 8. CDR3 coding DNA: TGTGCCAGCAGACCCGGACAGGGGACCAATGGCTACACCTTC. Protein product: CASRPGQGTNGYTF.

This chain uses TRBV14 with TRBJ2-3; D remains ambiguous. This CDR3 contains 16 residues. The germline V gene encodes CDR1 SGHDN and CDR2 FVKESK. Trimming took 1 base from V and 2 from J, leaving 13 bases between them. CDR3 amino acids: CASSQGVSVSTDTQYF. CDR3 bases: TGTGCCAGCAGCCAAGGAGTTTCCGTATCCACAGATACGCAGTATTTT.

The rearrangement joins TRBV28 to TRBJ1-1; D is ambiguous. The CDR3 has 13 amino acids. CDR1 and CDR2 from the germline V gene are MDHEN and SYDVKM. Trimming removed 5 bases from V and 0 bases from J, with 7 bases in between. CDR3 amino acids: CASSGPLNTEAFF. The CDR3 nucleotides are TGTGCCAGCAGTGGGCCGTTGAACACTGAAGCTTTCTTT.

This clone has more than one count but fewer than ten. The chain uses TRBV7-2 and TRBJ2-5; no clear D. V shed 1 base and J shed 3 bases, with 9 bases lying between them. CDR3 length: 14 residues. Germline CDR1 is SGHTA and CDR2 is FQGNSA. This CDR3 is CASSLGATKETQYF. CDR3 sequence (DNA): TGTGCCAGCAGCTTAGGCGCGACAAAAGAGACCCAGTACTTC.

This clone came up a few times. CDR3 coding DNA: TGTGCCAGCAGTTTATTGGCCAAACTAGTGGGAGAGACCCAGTACTTC. Translating gives CASSLLAKLVGETQYF. The rearrangement uses TRBV28 and TRBJ2-5; D is perhaps TRBD2 (5 bases). Trimming cost V 1 base and J 4 bases, with 16 bases left between them. In germline, CDR1 is MDHEN, CDR2 SYDVKM. CDR3 length: 16 residues.

The chain is built from TRBV6-2 or TRBV6-3 and TRBJ2-4; 9 nucleotides line up with TRBD1. Germline V gene lookup returns CDR1 MNHEY and CDR2 SVGEGT. The trim removed 2 bases at V and 0 bases at J, leaving 2 bases unmatched. The CDR3 is made up of 16 amino acids. CDR3 in DNA: TGTGCCAGCAGTTACCGGACAGGGGAAGCCAAAAACATTCAGTACTTC. Translation gives CASSYRTGEAKNIQYF.

J is TRBJ2-7 and V is TRBV18; 7 nucleotides align to TRBD1. The ends lost 6 bases at V and 9 bases at J; junction bases unmatched: 8. In germline, CDR1 is KGHSH, CDR2 LQKENI. The CDR3 runs 12 residues. DNA for the CDR3: TGTGCCAGCTCCCGGACAGGAGGTACGCAGTACTTC. Translation gives CASSRTGGTQYF. Complete variable domain (other parts from reference TRBV18 and TRBJ2-7): NAGVMQNPRHLVRRRGQEARLRCSPMKGHSHVYWYRQLPEEGLKFMVYLQKENIIDESGMPKERFSAEFPKEGPSILRIQQVVRGDSAAYFCASSRTGGTQYFGPGTRLTVT.

V is TRBV5-1 and J is TRBJ2-3; tentative D call: TRBD2 (5 bases). Germline V gives CDR1 SGHRS, CDR2 YFSETQ. The CDR3 spans 15 residues. The germline V and J ends were trimmed by 2 bases and 1 base, with 11 bases remaining between them. CDR3 DNA sequence: TGCGCCAGCAGCTTTCTTAGCGATGGCACAGATACGCAGTATTTT. Translated: CASSFLSDGTDTQYF.

The chain links TRBV15 to TRBJ1-5, with 7 bases lining up with TRBD1. Germline CDR1 reads LNHNV; CDR2 reads YYDKDF (reference sequence). The CDR3 has 16 amino acids. After removal of 4 bases from V and 1 base from J, the junction contained 7 bases not matched to a gene. The CDR3: CATSKTGPGSNQPQHF. In DNA form, the CDR3 reads TGTGCCACCAGCAAGACAGGGCCAGGCAGCAATCAGCCCCAGCATTTT.

The CDR3 protein is CASSYAGGVVDEQFF. The CDR3 DNA is TGTGCCAGCAGTTACGCAGGGGGAGTGGTGGATGAGCAGTTCTTC. V gene TRBV6-5 combines with J gene TRBJ2-1; 7 bases map to TRBD1. The germline V gene has CDR1 MNHEY and CDR2 SVGAGI. The CDR3 spans 15 residues. The V and J ends lost 2 bases and 8 bases, in that order; junction bases with no gene match: 9.

This rearrangement joins TRBV11-2 to TRBJ2-1; the D is unclear. The germline V gene has CDR1 SGHAT and CDR2 FQNNGV. The CDR3 has 14 amino acids. The ends were cut back, 2 bases at V and 6 bases at J, with 11 bases in the middle. The CDR3 DNA reads as TGTGCCAGCAGCTTAATCCCGACACCCAATGAGCAGTTCTTC. Translating gives CASSLIPTPNEQFF.

This chain joins TRBV5-4 and TRBJ1-1, with D perhaps TRBD1 (5 bases). Germline CDR1 is SGHNT and CDR2 is YYREEE (reference sequence). The CDR3 extends over 13 amino acids. V was pared by 3 bases and J by 6 bases, with 12 bases between. This CDR3 is CASSYPGVAEAFF. The DNA for the CDR3 is TGTGCCAGCAGCTACCCGGGGGTGGCTGAAGCTTTCTTT.

The chain recombines TRBV28 with TRBJ1-5; 12 bases map to TRBD1. J lost 1 base, V lost 4 bases, and 14 bases had no gene match. CDR3 length equals 20 residues. The germline V gene encodes CDR1 MDHEN and CDR2 SYDVKM. This CDR3 is CASSSLQGQGALRSNQPQHF. The CDR3 DNA sequence: TGTGCCAGCAGTTCCCTCCAGGGACAGGGGGCCCTGAGGAGCAATCAGCCCCAGCATTTT.

This chain joins TRBV19 and TRBJ2-7; weak D call: TRBD1 (6 bases). CDR1 and CDR2 (germline): LNHDA, SQIVND (reference sequence). V lost 4 bases and J 3 bases, leaving 13 bases between the germline ends. The CDR3 has 14 amino acids. CDR3 DNA sequence: TGTGCCAGTAGTACTACAGGGTATGGCTACGAGCAGTACTTC. As protein: CASSTTGYGYEQYF.

V is TRBV5-1 and J is TRBJ2-2, with D tentatively TRBD1 (6 bases). The V gene's germline CDR1 is SGHRS and CDR2 YFSETQ. The CDR3 is 13 residues long. V was clipped by 1 base and J by 6 bases, with 7 bases between them. CDR3 coding DNA: TGCGCCAGCAGCTTGACAGGGTCCGGGGAGCTGTTTTTT. Translated: CASSLTGSGELFF.